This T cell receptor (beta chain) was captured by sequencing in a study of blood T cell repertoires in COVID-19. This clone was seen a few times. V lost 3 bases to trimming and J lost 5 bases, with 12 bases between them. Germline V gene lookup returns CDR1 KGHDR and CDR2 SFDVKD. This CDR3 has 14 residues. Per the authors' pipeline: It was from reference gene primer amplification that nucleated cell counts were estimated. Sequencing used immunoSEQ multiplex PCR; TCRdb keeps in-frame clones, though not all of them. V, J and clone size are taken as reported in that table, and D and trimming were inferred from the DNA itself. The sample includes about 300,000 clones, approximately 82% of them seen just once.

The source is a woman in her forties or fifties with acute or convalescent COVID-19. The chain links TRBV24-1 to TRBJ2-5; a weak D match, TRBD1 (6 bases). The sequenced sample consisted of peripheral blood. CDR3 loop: CATSDTRGSETQYF. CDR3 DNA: TGTGCCACCAGTGATACCAGGGGTTCGGAGACCCAGTACTTC.